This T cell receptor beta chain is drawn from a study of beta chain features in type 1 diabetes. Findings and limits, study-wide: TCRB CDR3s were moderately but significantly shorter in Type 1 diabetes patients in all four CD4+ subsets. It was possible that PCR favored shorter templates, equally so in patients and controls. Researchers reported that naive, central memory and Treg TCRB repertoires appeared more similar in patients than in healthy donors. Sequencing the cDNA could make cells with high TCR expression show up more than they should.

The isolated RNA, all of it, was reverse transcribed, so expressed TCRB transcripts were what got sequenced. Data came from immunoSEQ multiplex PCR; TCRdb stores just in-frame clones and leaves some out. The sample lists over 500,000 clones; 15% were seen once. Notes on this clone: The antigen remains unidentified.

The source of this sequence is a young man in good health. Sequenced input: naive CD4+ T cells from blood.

The CDR3 DNA sequence: TGTGCCAGCAGTCTAAAGGCGACAGGGAAGGGCGGTGAAGCTTTCTTT. Translation gives CASSLKATGKGGEAFF. V usage is TRBV2 and J usage is TRBJ1-1, with TRBD1 matching 7 bases. Germline loops: CDR1 SNHLY, CDR2 FYNNEI. The length of the CDR3 is 16 residues. V shed 5 bases and J 7 bases; nucleotides not matched to a gene: 16.